This paragraph covers one T cell receptor (beta chain) sequence. The data were taken from a study of blood T cell repertoires in COVID-19. Method: immunoSEQ multiplex PCR; TCRdb's copy keeps in-frame clones and lacks some. The sample has approximately 490,000 clones, around 85% seen once; the top ten hold roughly 8%. Living in roughly 25 US areas, the participants were between roughly 18 and 90 years of age. Participant reports of clinical history set cohort assignment. Either two negative PCRs, clearance, or symptom resolution qualified Cohort 3 donors as recovered. The V gene's germline CDR1 is MNHEY and CDR2 SVGEGT. V lost 5 bases to trimming and J lost 6 bases; unmatched junction nucleotides: 5. This CDR3 contains 14 residues.

The sequenced material came from PBMCs or T cells enriched from blood (not recorded which). This sequence originates from a woman aged 60 to 75 who had recovered from COVID-19. This chain connects TRBV6-2 or TRBV6-3 to TRBJ2-3, with 10 bases that match TRBD2. The CDR3 sequence: CASSAAGGLDTQYF. The CDR3 nucleotides read TGTGCCAGCAGTGCAGCGGGGGGGCTGGATACGCAGTATTTT.